These 21 T cell receptor beta chains share one sample of origin, sequenced in a study of blood T cells in healthy people across ages. PCR was performed a second time for 7 to 11 cycles using a sample-barcoded 5' primer and a J-beta primer mix. TCRdb re-derived calls from the 5' RACE reads in MiXCR, one entry per CDR3 protein. The repertoire holds approximately 800,000 distinct CDR3 sequences, with about 45% as singletons. The sequencing input was blood. The origin of the receptors is a man older than 75 in good health.

This clonotype was picked up a small number of times. The CDR3 spells CASRHRSRSTDTQYF. CDR3 DNA: TGTGCCAGTAGACATCGAAGTCGGAGCACAGATACGCAGTATTTT. This rearrangement joins TRBV19 to TRBJ2-3; D gene unclear. Germline V lookup: CDR1 LNHDA, CDR2 SQIVND (reference sequence). V was clipped by 6 bases and J by 0 bases, with 13 bases between them. There are 15 residues in the CDR3.

This chain links TRBV28 with TRBJ1-4; no clear D gene. The V and J ends lost 5 bases and 5 bases respectively, with 15 bases between them. Germline V gene sequence: CDR1 MDHEN, CDR2 SYDVKM. The CDR3 is 15 amino acids. The CDR3 bases are TGTGCCAGCAGTCCCGGGAGGGCCTCCAATGAAAAACTGTTTTTT. Its translation: CASSPGRASNEKLFF.

This clonotype was counted ten times or more. The gene calls are TRBV20-1 and TRBJ2-7; 7 nucleotides align to TRBD1. The V and J ends lost 0 bases and 7 bases, in that order; junction bases with no gene match: 9. The V gene's germline CDR1 is DFQATT and CDR2 SNEGSKA (reference sequence). The CDR3 covers 14 residues. CDR3 nucleotide sequence: TGCAGTGCTAGAGATGAGACAGGGATTTGTGAGCAGTACTTC. Protein sequence: CSARDETGICEQYF.

This chain uses TRBV7-9 with TRBJ1-1; D possibly corresponds to TRBD1 (5 bases). This CDR3 is built from 12 residues. V was shortened by 7 bases and J by 4 bases, with 10 bases between the two germline ends. Germline CDR1 reads SEHNR; CDR2 reads FQNEAQ (reference sequence). The CDR3: CASNLGGTEAFF. CDR3 DNA sequence: TGTGCCAGCAACCTTGGGGGCACTGAAGCTTTCTTT.

This clonotype was observed at least ten times. The chain carries TRBV27 and TRBJ1-4, with D possibly matching TRBD1 (6 bases). V lost 5 bases and J lost 3, with 13 bases in between. This CDR3 comprises 15 residues. Germline CDR1 MNHEY, CDR2 SMNVEV (reference sequence). The CDR3 is CASSPGRGANEKLFF. In DNA, the CDR3 is TGTGCCAGCAGTCCGGGCAGGGGCGCTAATGAAAAACTGTTTTTT.

This clonotype came up many times. The CDR3 region is CASSLAGWETQYF. The CDR3 region has the DNA TGTGCCAGCAGCTTAGCAGGGTGGGAGACCCAGTACTTC. V and J are TRBV7-3 and TRBJ2-5; tentative D call: TRBD1 (5 bases). The CDR3 consists of 13 residues. Trimming took off 2 bases at V and 5 bases at J, with 9 bases between the two ends. The germline CDR1 and CDR2 sequences are SGHTA and FQGTGA.

This clonotype was found many times. Given a much more abundant clone one base away, this may be a read error. The chain combines TRBV13 with TRBJ2-5; D remains unclear. V was shortened by 3 bases and J by 11 bases, with 16 bases between the two germline ends. Germline V CDR1 and CDR2: PRHDT, FYEKMQ (reference sequence). The CDR3 sequence is 13 residues long. CDR3 in amino acids: CASSLADPNEQYF. The DNA for the CDR3 is TGTGCCAGCAGCTTGGCGGACCCCAATGAGCAGTACTTC.

The chain uses TRBV6-5 and TRBJ2-4; unclear D gene. The germline CDR1 and CDR2 sequences are MNHEY and SVGAGI. The CDR3 spans 11 residues. Trimming pared 8 bases from V and 2 bases from J, leaving 4 bases between. The DNA for the CDR3 is TGTGCCAGCGGTACCAAAAACATTCAGTACTTC. Its protein product is CASGTKNIQYF.

V usage is TRBV29-1 and J usage is TRBJ1-1; D possibly corresponds to TRBD1 (5 bases). Germline loops: CDR1 SQVTM, CDR2 ANQGSEA. The V end was cut by 7 bases, the J end by 1 base, with 13 bases between. The length of the CDR3 is 13 residues. This CDR3 is CSASSGTNTEAFF. The DNA of the CDR3 is TGCAGCGCTTCCTCCGGGACGAACACTGAAGCTTTCTTT.

Only a few counts were recorded for this clonotype. The chain couples TRBV12-3 or TRBV12-4 to TRBJ2-7, with TRBD2 identical over 16 bases. The J segment lost 1 base and the V segment lost 3 bases, leaving 9 bases of the junction unmatched. The CDR3 contains 19 residues. The CDR3 loop reads CASSFQVGTSGRVSYEQYF. The CDR3 region has the DNA TGTGCCAGCAGTTTTCAGGTTGGGACTAGCGGGAGGGTATCCTACGAGCAGTACTTC.

With respect to this clonotype: A much more abundant neighbour one base away suggests this may be a read error. The CDR3 DNA reads as TGTGCCAACAGCCCCGGGACAGGGATAACCTACGAGCAGTACTTC. Amino acids: CANSPGTGITYEQYF. The chain has TRBV12-3 or TRBV12-4 and TRBJ2-7; 9 bases match TRBD1. The CDR3 length is 15 residues. With 10 bases clipped from V and 2 bases from J, the junction kept 12 bases outside the gene matches.

This clonotype was seen a handful of times. The V call is TRBV6-5, the J call TRBJ1-6; D unresolved. Trimming removed 6 bases at V and 8 bases at J, with 11 bases between. CDR3 length equals 13 residues. Germline V lookup: CDR1 MNHEY, CDR2 SVGAGI. For the CDR3, the DNA is TGTGCCAGCAGCCCAATTGGGGATTCACCCCTCCACTTT. Amino acid sequence: CASSPIGDSPLHF.

A note on this clonotype: Sequence at one end of the junction differs from germline and may be a read error. The chain combines TRBV28 with TRBJ2-6; D remains ambiguous. This CDR3 spans 15 amino acids. Germline CDR1 and CDR2: MDHEN and SYDVKM. In DNA form, the CDR3 reads TGTGCCAGCAGTTCGGACGTCCCTGGAGCCAACGTCCTGACTTTC. This translates into CASSSDVPGANVLTF. The variable domain in full, completed from reference TRBV28 and TRBJ2-6, reads DVKVTQSSRYLVKRTGEKVFLECVQDMDHENMFWYRQDPGLGLRLIYFSYDVKMKEKGDIPEGYSVSREKKERFSLILESASTNQTSMYLCASSSDVPGANVLTFGAGSRLTVL.

J is TRBJ2-4 and V is TRBV7-2; the match to TRBD2 covers 7 bases. The end of the DNA aligns better with TRBJ2-7, so the J call may be wrong. This CDR3 comprises 17 residues. Germline V lookup: CDR1 SGHTA, CDR2 FQGNSA. DNA of the CDR3: TGTGCCAGCAGCTTAGGTGCGGCGGGAGCGGAGGGTCACGAGCAGTACTTC. Its translation: CASSLGAAGAEGHEQYF.

The chain has TRBV9 and TRBJ2-3, with 9 nucleotides matching TRBD2. The V gene's germline CDR1 is SGDLS and CDR2 YYNGEE. The CDR3 length is 20 residues. V lost 4 bases and J lost 5; bases outside the gene matches: 23. The CDR3 DNA sequence: TGTGCCAGCAGCCTTACCGGGACTAGCTCTCATAAGCTCCAAGAAGATACGCAGTATTTT. Translating it yields CASSLTGTSSHKLQEDTQYF.

A single count supports this clonotype. V is TRBV27 and J is TRBJ2-3, with 11 bases lining up with TRBD2. The junction had 4 bases not matched to a gene; V was cut back by 5 bases and J by 3 bases. The CDR3 is 15 residues long. In germline, CDR1 is MNHEY, CDR2 SMNVEV (reference sequence). The CDR3 spells CASSKLAGVTDTQYF. The CDR3, as DNA: TGTGCCAGCAGTAAACTAGCGGGAGTGACAGATACGCAGTATTTT.

The gene calls are TRBV19 and TRBJ2-1; 8 nucleotides agree with TRBD2. The CDR3 extends over 17 amino acids. The V gene's germline CDR1 is LNHDA and CDR2 SQIVND (reference sequence). V lost 5 bases and J lost 8; bases outside the gene matches: 17. CDR3 region: CASSPLPQAGVVDEQFF. The CDR3 coding sequence is TGTGCCAGTAGTCCCCTCCCCCAAGCGGGAGTTGTGGATGAGCAGTTCTTC.

This clonotype was observed a few times. A much larger clone differs by one base, so this may be a read error. V usage is TRBV12-3 or TRBV12-4 and J usage is TRBJ2-5, with D possibly being TRBD2 (5 bases). This CDR3 has 13 residues. V lost 4 bases and J 2 bases, leaving 8 bases between the germline ends. Here the CDR3 DNA reads TGTGCCAGCAGTTGTGGACTGCAAGAGACCCAGTACTTC. Amino acids: CASSCGLQETQYF.

This clonotype was seen only a few times. The CDR3 loop reads CASSVGRDGGYTF. CDR3 DNA sequence: TGTGCCAGCAGCGTAGGAAGGGATGGTGGCTACACCTTC. The chain has TRBV7-9 and TRBJ1-2; D call uncertain. The CDR3 totals 13 residues. V lost 5 bases and J lost 7, with 14 bases in between. Germline V gene data show CDR1 as SEHNR and CDR2 as FQNEAQ (reference sequence).

This clonotype has only a few counts. This chain links TRBV7-8 with TRBJ2-7, with 7 bases aligning to TRBD1. The ends lost 5 bases at V and 3 bases at J; junction bases unmatched: 10. This CDR3 spans 15 amino acids. Germline values: CDR1 SGHVS, CDR2 FQNEAQ. CDR3 in DNA: TGTGCCAGCAGCCTTAGACAGGGAATTCACTACGAGCAGTACTTC. Its translation: CASSLRQGIHYEQYF.

In DNA, the CDR3 is TGTGCCACCAGTGATTCCGGGACTAGCGGGAGAATCAGTGAGCAGTTCTTC. Its translation: CATSDSGTSGRISEQFF. This rearrangement joins TRBV24-1 to TRBJ2-1; 14 nucleotides agree with TRBD2. The CDR3 runs 17 residues. V dropped 2 bases and J dropped 9; count of bases not matched to a gene: 8. Germline-derived CDR1 and CDR2 are KGHDR and SFDVKD.